This passage covers 8 T cell receptor beta chains from one sample sequenced in a study of blood T cell repertoires in COVID-19. The assay was immunoSEQ multiplex PCR, and TCRdb's table has in-frame clones only and misses some. The data contain about 160,000 clones, around 88% of them singletons. The sample comprised PBMCs or T cells enriched from blood (not recorded which). The receptors were sampled from a woman in her forties or fifties in a cohort exposed to, infected with or recovered from COVID-19 (not recorded which).

This clone is classed as medium-sized (0.01 to 0.1%). The J gene is TRBJ2-7, the V gene TRBV2; D might be TRBD2 (6 bases). Trimming removed 6 bases from V and 9 bases from J, with 21 bases in between. The CDR3 totals 14 residues. Germline-derived CDR1 and CDR2 are SNHLY and FYNNEI. The CDR3 is CASRRENGRTAQYF. CDR3 nucleotides: TGTGCCAGCAGACGGGAGAATGGGCGGACGGCGCAGTACTTC.

This chain joins TRBV30 and TRBJ1-4; 10 bases are shared with TRBD1. Looked up from germline, CDR1 is GTSNPN and CDR2 is SVGIG (reference sequence). This CDR3 has 14 residues. V shed 8 bases and J 0 bases; nucleotides not matched to a gene: 3. The CDR3 sequence is CARGQGATNEKLFF. CDR3 in DNA: TGTGCCAGAGGACAGGGGGCAACTAATGAAAAACTGTTTTTT. Using reference TRBV30 and TRBJ1-4 for the parts outside the CDR3, the full variable domain is SQTIHQWPATLVQPVGSPLSLECTVEGTSNPNLYWYRQAAGRGLQLLFYSVGIGQISSEVPQNLSASRPQDRQFILSSKKLLLSDSGFYLCARGQGATNEKLFFGSGTQLSVL.

This chain links TRBV16 with TRBJ1-5, with 8 bases lining up with TRBD1. V dropped 4 bases and J dropped 2; count of bases not matched to a gene: 1. The V gene's germline CDR1 is KGHSY and CDR2 FQNENV. The CDR3 totals 14 residues. The CDR3 sequence: CASSPGQGNQPQHF. The CDR3 DNA is TGTGCCAGCAGCCCGGGACAGGGCAATCAGCCCCAGCATTTT.

The V and J genes are TRBV5-8 and TRBJ2-7; D remains unclear. CDR3 length equals 13 residues. The germline gives CDR1 SGHTS, CDR2 YDEGEE. V lost 2 bases and J lost 6, with 12 bases in between. The chain's CDR3 is CASSFCLSLEQYF. Written as DNA, the CDR3 is TGTGCCAGCAGCTTTTGTCTCAGTCTCGAGCAGTACTTC.

The gene calls are TRBV10-3 and TRBJ1-5, with TRBD1 as a possible D gene (5 bases). This CDR3 has 14 amino acids. V was cut by 3 bases and J by 7 bases, with 13 bases left in between. The V gene's germline CDR1 is ENHRY and CDR2 SYGVKD. CDR3 nucleotide sequence: TGTGCCATCAGTGAAGGGGCCTTGACCCAGCCCCAGCATTTT. The encoded protein is CAISEGALTQPQHF.

The gene calls are TRBV4-1 and TRBJ1-5; no clear D. The CDR3 has 15 amino acids. The V end was cut by 0 bases, the J end by 2 bases, with 8 bases between. Germline V gene lookup returns CDR1 MGHRA and CDR2 YSYEKL. The CDR3 protein is CASSQDYPGNQPQHF. DNA for the CDR3: TGCGCCAGCAGCCAAGATTACCCAGGCAATCAGCCCCAGCATTTT.

V is TRBV19 and J is TRBJ1-2, with D hard to call. Germline CDR1 is LNHDA and CDR2 is SQIVND (reference sequence). Trimming removed 3 bases at V and 5 bases at J, with 10 bases between. This CDR3 has 13 residues. CDR3 sequence reads: CASSIGRDYGYTF. CDR3 nucleotides: TGTGCCAGTAGTATCGGACGGGATTATGGCTACACCTTC.

The chain employs TRBV12-3 or TRBV12-4 and TRBJ2-7; D possibly corresponds to TRBD2 (5 bases). This CDR3 contains 13 residues. Trimming stripped 7 bases from V and 3 bases from J, with 13 bases between. The CDR3 bases are TGTGCCAGCACCCCTGGACTCCTCTACGAGCAGTACTTC. This sequence encodes CASTPGLLYEQYF.